The clone carrying this TCR beta chain was detected only once. Assay used: immunoSEQ multiplex PCR; TCRdb lists only in-frame clones, some missing. Counted here are 180,000 or so clones, roughly 89% occurring once; the ten biggest clones make up more than 4.5%. These data are taken from a study of Ad26.COV2.S vaccination and SARS-CoV-2 variants. Trimming cost V 2 bases and J 5 bases, with 13 bases left between them. CDR3 length: 15 amino acids. Germline CDR1 reads KGHDR; CDR2 reads SFDVKD. The source material was peripheral blood, sampled after recovery from COVID-19. The chain recombines TRBV24-1 with TRBJ2-3; tentatively, D is TRBD1 (6 bases). This receptor was identified in a human donor who had recovered from COVID-19. The CDR3 sequence: CATSDSGRGIDTQYF. CDR3 sequence (DNA): TGTGCCACCAGTGATTCGGGCAGGGGAATAGATACGCAGTATTTT.